This T cell receptor (beta chain) appears in the sequencing data of a study of cytomegalovirus exposure and HLA in healthy donors. Overall study findings and caveats: About 87% or about 30% of the time was how often most TCR beta V segments were productive, according to an earlier analysis.

About this clone itself: Its cognate antigen is unknown.

After removal of 5 bases from V and 2 bases from J, the junction contained 10 bases not matched to a gene. In germline, CDR1 is SGHNT, CDR2 YENEEA. This CDR3 is built from 16 residues. Use of 60 Vbeta and 13 Jbeta primers characterized the PCR. Assay used: immunoSEQ multiplex PCR; TCRdb lists only in-frame clones, some missing. Among some 200,000 clones listed, 81% were seen once. This clonotype was sampled from a man in his forties or fifties in good health and CMV-seronegative. This rearrangement joins TRBV11-3 to TRBJ2-5; 8 bases are a match to TRBD2. The sample taken for sequencing was PBMCs. Here the CDR3 DNA reads TGTGCCAGCAGCCCCGGTTGGCGGGGGGAACAAGAGACCCAGTACTTC. Amino acid sequence: CASSPGWRGEQETQYF.